These 28 T cell receptor beta chains originate from one sample sequenced in a study of blood T cell repertoires in COVID-19. Assay used: immunoSEQ multiplex PCR; TCRdb lists only in-frame clones, some missing. The sample carries a few hundred thousand clones, about 82% recorded once. Specimen: peripheral blood. These receptors came from a man of 80 years or more with acute or convalescent COVID-19.

Concerning this clone: Other DNA sequences in the same sample also yield this CDR3. The chain uses TRBV19 and TRBJ1-5; D unresolved. Per the germline V gene, CDR1 is LNHDA and CDR2 is SQIVND (reference sequence). The CDR3 has 12 amino acids. The ends were cut back, 6 bases at V and 1 base at J, with 4 bases in the middle. The CDR3 loop reads CASRASNQPQHF. The CDR3 DNA reads as TGTGCCAGTAGAGCCAGCAATCAGCCCCAGCATTTT.

The V and J genes are TRBV4-2 and TRBJ1-2, with TRBD1 matching 8 bases. The CDR3 runs to 16 residues. Trimming removed 3 bases from V and 3 bases from J; junction bases left unmatched: 9. Germline CDR1 reads LGHNA; CDR2 reads YNFKEQ. The CDR3 here is CASSQTRQGRDYGYTF. Here the CDR3 DNA reads TGTGCCAGCAGCCAGACTAGACAGGGGCGAGACTATGGCTACACCTTC.

The genes are TRBV19 and TRBJ2-7; no reliable D call. The germline V gene encodes CDR1 LNHDA and CDR2 SQIVND (reference sequence). The CDR3 extends over 13 amino acids. The germline V and J ends were trimmed by 8 bases and 0 bases, with 11 bases remaining between them. In DNA form, the CDR3 reads TGTGCCAGTTCTACACAGAGCTCCTACGAGCAGTACTTC. Amino acid sequence: CASSTQSSYEQYF.

In nucleotides, the CDR3 is TGTGCCAGCAGCTCCCCGACCGGGGGCCTAGCGGGAGGACGGCAGTTCTTC. This encodes CASSSPTGGLAGGRQFF. The rearrangement links TRBV7-2 to TRBJ2-1, with TRBD2 matching over 11 bases. The CDR3 consists of 17 residues. Trimming at V came to 4 bases and at J to 12 bases, leaving 17 bases not matched to a gene. Germline lookup yields CDR1 SGHTA and CDR2 FQGNSA.

The rearrangement links TRBV28 to TRBJ1-2, with D hard to call. CDR1 MDHEN and CDR2 SYDVKM come from the germline V gene. This CDR3 spans 12 amino acids. V lost 6 bases, J lost 6 bases, and 11 bases lay in between. The CDR3 region has the DNA TGTGCCAGCAGCCGGCCGACTAATGGCTACACCTTC. Its translation is CASSRPTNGYTF.

The rearrangement links TRBV11-2 to TRBJ2-1; 10 bases are shared with TRBD1. The germline gives CDR1 SGHAT, CDR2 FQNNGV. The CDR3 spans 14 residues. After removal of 8 bases from V and 9 bases from J, the junction contained 10 bases not matched to a gene. CDR3 DNA sequence: TGTGCCAGCCGATCCGGTAGGACAGGGGGTGAGCAGTTCTTC. Translated, it gives CASRSGRTGGEQFF. Together with reference TRBV11-2 and TRBJ2-1, the CDR3 gives the full variable domain: EAGVAQSPRYKIIEKRQSVAFWCNPISGHATLYWYQQILGQGPKLLIQFQNNGVVDDSQLPKDRFSAERLKGVDSTLKIQPAKLEDSAVYLCASRSGRTGGEQFFGPGTRLTVL.

This clone was recorded once. J is TRBJ2-1 and V is TRBV2, with 12 positions matching TRBD2. The CDR3 is made up of 15 amino acids. Germline assignment: CDR1 SNHLY and CDR2 FYNNEI. V trimming: 5 bases; J trimming: 8 bases; junction bases outside the gene matches: 7. DNA for the CDR3: TGTGCCAGCAGTCAACTAGCGGGGGGCGGGGATGAGCAGTTCTTC. It is translated as CASSQLAGGGDEQFF.

The rearrangement uses TRBV25-1 and TRBJ1-6; no clear D gene. The CDR3 totals 13 residues. Trimming removed 3 bases from V and 4 bases from J, with 4 bases in between. Per the germline V gene, CDR1 is MGHDK and CDR2 is SYGVNS. The CDR3 nucleotides are TGTGCCAGCAGTGATCAGTATAATTCACCCCTCCACTTT. Translating it yields CASSDQYNSPLHF.

This chain links TRBV9 with TRBJ2-3, with TRBD1 as a possible D gene (6 bases). CDR1 is SGDLS and CDR2 is YYNGEE in the germline V gene. The CDR3 is 13 amino acids. Trimming shortened V by 0 bases and J by 9 bases, and 11 bases separated the two germline ends. Here the CDR3 reads CASSVGGTNTQYF. The CDR3 coding sequence is TGTGCCAGCAGCGTAGGGGGGACAAACACGCAGTATTTT.

V and J are TRBV28 and TRBJ1-2; 7 nucleotides align to TRBD1. CDR3 length: 12 amino acids. The V gene end was trimmed by 6 bases and the J gene end by 8 bases; junction bases not matched to a gene: 6. In germline, CDR1 is MDHEN, CDR2 SYDVKM. DNA for the CDR3: TGTGCCAGCAGGAGACAGGGTGGGGGCTACACCTTC. Protein product: CASRRQGGGYTF.

CDR3 sequence (DNA): TGTGCCAGCAGCCCCCGCCTAGCCCCCCGGGGTAATGAGCAGTTCTTC. This gives the protein CASSPRLAPRGNEQFF. V is TRBV11-2 and J is TRBJ2-1; tentative D call: TRBD2 (5 bases). The CDR3 covers 16 residues. Looked up from germline, CDR1 is SGHAT and CDR2 is FQNNGV. Trimming cost V 5 bases and J 7 bases, with 21 bases left between them. The full variable domain, rest sourced from reference TRBV11-2 and TRBJ2-1, is EAGVAQSPRYKIIEKRQSVAFWCNPISGHATLYWYQQILGQGPKLLIQFQNNGVVDDSQLPKDRFSAERLKGVDSTLKIQPAKLEDSAVYLCASSPRLAPRGNEQFFGPGTRLTVL.

The chain links TRBV6-1 to TRBJ2-5, with D possibly TRBD2 on 5 matching bases. V was cut by 2 bases and J by 3 bases, with 10 bases left in between. This CDR3 has 14 amino acids. From germline, CDR1 is MNHNS and CDR2 SASEGT. CDR3 coding DNA: TGTGCCAGCAGTGAAATTAGAGCGGAAGAGACCCAGTACTTC. It codes for CASSEIRAEETQYF.

A single count supports this clone. The gene calls are TRBV6-1 and TRBJ2-7, with a tentative D call TRBD2 (6 bases). Trimming took off 3 bases at V and 3 bases at J, with 9 bases between the two ends. The CDR3 is made up of 13 amino acids. Looked up from germline, CDR1 is MNHNS and CDR2 is SASEGT. The CDR3 coding sequence is TGTGCCAGCAGTGAGGCGGGGAACTACGAGCAGTACTTC. This translates into CASSEAGNYEQYF.

This rearrangement joins TRBV5-1 to TRBJ2-5, with 13 positions matching TRBD2. Trimming took 7 bases from V and 6 from J; bases not matched to a gene: 9. The CDR3 has 15 amino acids. Per germline, CDR1 SGHRS and CDR2 YFSETQ. Written as DNA, the CDR3 is TGCGCCAGCGCACTAGCGGGAGGGCCGTTGCAGACCCAGTACTTC. It yields the protein CASALAGGPLQTQYF.

The V gene is TRBV28, the J gene TRBJ1-5, with D maybe TRBD1 (6 bases). The CDR3 length is 15 residues. The germline V and J ends were trimmed by 7 bases and 3 bases, with 16 bases remaining between them. Germline V lookup: CDR1 MDHEN, CDR2 SYDVKM. The CDR3 loop reads CASTLPGQINQPQHF. DNA of the CDR3: TGTGCCAGCACTCTCCCCGGACAGATCAATCAGCCCCAGCATTTT.

The chain employs TRBV2 and TRBJ2-5; 10 nucleotides align to TRBD1. V was clipped by 6 bases and J by 5 bases; unmatched bases: 9. Germline V gene sequence: CDR1 SNHLY, CDR2 FYNNEI. This CDR3 spans 15 amino acids. In DNA, the CDR3 is TGTGCCAGCAGGGGGACAGGGGCGCACTTGGAGACCCAGTACTTC. It encodes CASRGTGAHLETQYF.

In this sample, this clone turned up a few times. This chain uses TRBV5-1 with TRBJ1-3, with D uncertain. The V end lost 4 bases, the J end lost 1 base, and 15 bases lay between the germline ends. This CDR3 is built from 16 residues. CDR1 and CDR2 from the germline V gene are SGHRS and YFSETQ. In DNA, the CDR3 is TGCGCCAGCAGCCGAGATCCGGACTATTCTGGAAACACCATATATTTT. This sequence encodes CASSRDPDYSGNTIYF. Full variable domain (missing parts from reference TRBV5-1 and TRBJ1-3): KAGVTQTPRYLIKTRGQQVTLSCSPISGHRSVSWYQQTPGQGLQFLFEYFSETQRNKGNFPGRFSGRQFSNSRSEMNVSTLELGDSALYLCASSRDPDYSGNTIYFGEGSWLTVV.

This clone occurred once. The chain recombines TRBV18 with TRBJ1-2, with a tentative D call TRBD1 (5 bases). CDR3 length: 16 amino acids. V was pared by 3 bases and J by 0 bases, with 14 bases between. Germline V gene lookup returns CDR1 KGHSH and CDR2 LQKENI. DNA of the CDR3: TGTGCCAGCTCACCGAAGACAGCGCCCACTAACTATGGCTACACCTTC. It specifies CASSPKTAPTNYGYTF.

The chain is built from TRBV7-2 and TRBJ2-7, with D possibly matching TRBD1 (5 bases). The length of the CDR3 is 14 residues. V was shortened by 1 base and J by 3 bases, with 10 bases between the two germline ends. Per germline, CDR1 SGHTA and CDR2 FQGNSA. Here the CDR3 reads CASSLERGGYEQYF. DNA for the CDR3: TGTGCCAGCAGCTTAGAAAGGGGCGGCTACGAGCAGTACTTC.

The chain employs TRBV4-3 and TRBJ1-2, with D possibly being TRBD1 (5 bases). Trimming took off 4 bases at V and 5 bases at J, with 14 bases between the two ends. CDR1 is LGHNA and CDR2 is YSLEER in the germline V gene. This CDR3 has 14 residues. The CDR3 nucleotides read TGCGCCAGCAGCCCCACCCGACGGGGGTATGGCTACACCTTC. It yields the protein CASSPTRRGYGYTF.

This clone has more than one count but fewer than ten. The genes are TRBV7-2 and TRBJ1-6, with D possibly TRBD1 on 5 matching bases. CDR3 length: 14 amino acids. Trimming removed 1 base at V and 7 bases at J, with 8 bases between. Germline assignment: CDR1 SGHTA and CDR2 FQGNSA. This CDR3 is CASSLEPGNSPLHF. As DNA, the CDR3 is TGTGCCAGCAGCTTAGAGCCAGGGAATTCACCCCTCCACTTT.

CDR3 sequence (DNA): TGTGCCATCGGGTCAGTCGCGAAATACGAGCAGTACTTC. It yields the protein CAIGSVAKYEQYF. This sequence joins TRBV28 and TRBJ2-7, with no clear D. The length of the CDR3 is 13 residues. Deletions cut 10 bases from V and 4 bases from J, with 17 bases between. Germline V gene lookup returns CDR1 MDHEN and CDR2 SYDVKM.

V gene TRBV3-1 (or the pseudogene TRBV3-2) combines with J gene TRBJ1-2; no firm D call. The germline V gene has CDR1 LGHDT and CDR2 YNNKEL (reference sequence). This CDR3 comprises 13 residues. With 1 base removed from V and 8 bases from J, the gap between germline ends came to 11 bases. The CDR3 loop reads CASSQAGQHGYTF. The DNA of the CDR3 is TGTGCCAGCAGCCAAGCGGGTCAGCACGGCTACACCTTC.

This chain connects TRBV5-4 to TRBJ1-2; D not certain. The CDR3 sequence is 13 residues long. Germline loops: CDR1 SGHNT, CDR2 YYREEE (reference sequence). V was trimmed by 0 bases and J by 2 bases, leaving 5 bases between them. The CDR3 sequence: CASSLDQNYGYTF. The DNA for the CDR3 is TGTGCCAGCAGCTTGGACCAGAACTATGGCTACACCTTC.

This rearrangement joins TRBV15 to TRBJ2-7; 7 bases are shared with TRBD1. The CDR3 loop spans 16 amino acids. The J segment lost 1 base and the V segment lost 0 bases, leaving 6 bases of the junction unmatched. CDR1 and CDR2 (germline): LNHNV, YYDKDF (reference sequence). The CDR3 is CATSRDQDRISYEQYF. The CDR3 DNA sequence: TGTGCCACCAGCAGAGATCAGGACAGGATTTCCTACGAGCAGTACTTC. Supplemented by reference TRBV15 and TRBJ2-7, the full variable domain reads DAMVIQNPRYQVTQFGKPVTLSCSQTLNHNVMYWYQQKSSQAPKLLFHYYDKDFNNEADTPDNFQSRRPNTSFCFLDIRSPGLGDTAMYLCATSRDQDRISYEQYFGPGTRLTVT.

This clone was seen a handful of times. V usage is TRBV7-2 and J usage is TRBJ2-1; TRBD1 agrees at 8 bases. The germline gives CDR1 SGHTA, CDR2 FQGNSA. V was pared by 2 bases and J by 9 bases, with 9 bases of the junction left unmatched. The CDR3 is 15 amino acids. In DNA, the CDR3 is TGTGCCAGCAGCTTATTTGACAGGGGAAGTGGTGAGCAGTTCTTC. Translated: CASSLFDRGSGEQFF.

J is TRBJ1-3 and V is TRBV7-2, with TRBD1 matching over 10 bases. The germline V gene encodes CDR1 SGHTA and CDR2 FQGNSA. Trimming at V came to 1 base and at J to 3 bases, leaving 6 bases not matched to a gene. The CDR3 runs to 17 residues. The CDR3 loop is CASSLVRQGALGNTIYF. The CDR3 DNA reads TGTGCCAGCAGCTTAGTCCGACAGGGGGCGCTTGGAAACACCATATATTTT.

This chain links TRBV15 with TRBJ1-6; D gene unclear. CDR1 and CDR2 (germline): LNHNV, YYDKDF (reference sequence). V was trimmed by 0 bases and J by 6 bases, leaving 9 bases between them. There are 15 residues in the CDR3. The CDR3 DNA reads as TGTGCCACCAGCAGAGATGATCGGGGTAATTCACCCCTCCACTTT. Translation: CATSRDDRGNSPLHF.